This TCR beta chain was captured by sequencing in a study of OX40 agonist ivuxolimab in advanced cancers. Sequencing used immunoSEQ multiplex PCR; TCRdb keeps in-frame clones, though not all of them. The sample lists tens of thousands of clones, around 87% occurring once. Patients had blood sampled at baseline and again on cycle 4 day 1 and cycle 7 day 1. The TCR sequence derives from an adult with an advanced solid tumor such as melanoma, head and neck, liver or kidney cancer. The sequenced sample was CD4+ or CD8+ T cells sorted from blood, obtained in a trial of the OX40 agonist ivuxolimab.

CDR3 residues: CASSPGGGKRNEKLFF. In DNA, the CDR3 is TGTGCCAGCAGTCCAGGAGGGGGGAAGAGGAATGAAAAACTGTTTTTT. The rearrangement links TRBV27 to TRBJ1-4; possibly TRBD1 for D (6 bases). Germline V gives CDR1 MNHEY, CDR2 SMNVEV (reference sequence). The CDR3 spans 16 residues. Between the trimmed V and J ends, which lost 5 bases and 5 bases, there was a span of 18 bases. The full variable domain, in which reference TRBV27 and TRBJ1-4 provide the parts outside the CDR3, is EAQVTQNPRYLITVTGKKLTVTCSQNMNHEYMSWYRQDPGLGLRQIYYSMNVEVTDKGDVPEGYKVSRKEKRNFPLILESPSPNQTSLYFCASSPGGGKRNEKLFFGSGTQLSVL.